The entry below gives a single T cell receptor beta chain sequence along with its context. The antigen is undetermined. This record comes from a study of T-cell memory formation after mild COVID-19. Study as a whole: Clusters of TCRs were largely donor specific.

CDR1 is SEHNR, CDR2 FQNEAQ, per germline (reference sequence). V was pared by 3 bases and J by 6 bases, with 9 bases between. This CDR3 has 12 amino acids. TCRdb recomputed calls from the 5' RACE reads with MiXCR, one row per CDR3 protein. The table shows about 540,000 distinct CDR3 sequences, with roughly 22% occurring only once. Findings and limits, study-wide: CD4+ contracting clones lay mainly in CM and EM, CD8+ ones in EMRA.

The sequence was collected from an adult woman who had mild COVID-19 (a few samples of this study predate the infection). Cell type and time point are not known. Sample: PBMCs or a T cell subset sorted from them (not recorded which). The rearrangement links TRBV7-9 to TRBJ2-7, with D unclear. The CDR3 coding sequence is TGTGCCAGCAGCTTTGACCCGGCCGAGCAGTACTTC. It is translated as CASSFDPAEQYF.